The T cell receptor beta chain described here comes from a study of control samples from healthy donors and cancer patients. This table comes from immunoSEQ multiplex PCR, and its TCRdb copy is limited to in-frame clones, with some not included. The sample lists 90,000 to 150,000 clones, approximately 90% seen once, with roughly 3.2% in the top ten. CDR1 and CDR2 from the germline V gene are SGHRS and YFSETQ. This CDR3 contains 16 residues. Between the trimmed V and J ends, which lost 1 base and 0 bases, there was a span of 10 bases. This TCR was sampled from a man between 35 and 55 years old in good health. Sequenced: blood. This chain connects TRBV5-1 to TRBJ2-2; D possibly matches TRBD1 or TRBD2 (5 bases each). The CDR3 sequence is CASSLKGTSNTGELFF. The CDR3 DNA follows: TGCGCCAGCAGCTTGAAGGGGACCTCGAACACCGGGGAGCTGTTTTTT. Full variable domain (outside the CDR3, taken from reference TRBV5-1 and TRBJ2-2): KAGVTQTPRYLIKTRGQQVTLSCSPISGHRSVSWYQQTPGQGLQFLFEYFSETQRNKGNFPGRFSGRQFSNSRSEMNVSTLELGDSALYLCASSLKGTSNTGELFFGEGSRLTVL.